This TCR beta chain was found in a study of blood T cell repertoires in COVID-19. At the level of the study: Spain, Italy and the United States supplied samples that represented acute and convalescent COVID-19. PBMCs, B-cell-depleted T cells, or T cells provided the cDNA or gDNA that made up the material.

Participants' own reports of clinical history determined their cohort assignment. This CDR3 comprises 15 residues. Germline assignment: CDR1 LNHNV and CDR2 YYDKDF (reference sequence). Losses at the gene ends were 2 bases for V and 4 bases for J; bases not matched to a gene: 8. Original processing notes: Reference gene primer amplification gave nucleated cell count estimates. Sequencing used immunoSEQ multiplex PCR; TCRdb keeps in-frame clones, though not all of them. That table supplies the V and J calls and clone size; D and trimming were determined from the DNA. This sample yields approximately 300,000 clones, of which about nine tenths are seen a single time; 8.5% to 12% belongs to the top ten.

The sequence derives from a woman under 30 who had recovered from COVID-19. The chain is built from TRBV15 and TRBJ2-7; TRBD2 aligns across 7 bases. Sequences were obtained from PBMCs or T cells enriched from blood (not recorded which). CDR3: CATSRIERGGYEQYF. The CDR3, as DNA: TGTGCCACCAGCAGAATTGAGCGGGGTGGATACGAGCAGTACTTC. Together with reference TRBV15 and TRBJ2-7, the CDR3 gives the full variable domain: DAMVIQNPRYQVTQFGKPVTLSCSQTLNHNVMYWYQQKSSQAPKLLFHYYDKDFNNEADTPDNFQSRRPNTSFCFLDIRSPGLGDTAMYLCATSRIERGGYEQYFGPGTRLTVT.